Reported below is one T cell receptor (beta chain). The source of the sample is a study of blood T cell repertoires in COVID-19. V gave up 4 bases and J gave up 2 bases, with 14 bases separating them. Germline assignment: CDR1 SGHRS and CDR2 YFSETQ. The length of the CDR3 is 15 residues. TCRdb's copy holds only in-frame clones and misses some; the assay was immunoSEQ multiplex PCR. This sample has some 310,000 clones, with just under 90% found just once. This TCR was recovered from a woman aged 30 to 39 who had recovered from COVID-19. The chain uses TRBV5-1 and TRBJ2-3, with D maybe TRBD2 (6 bases). Sequencing was done on a sample of PBMCs or T cells enriched from blood (not recorded which). CDR3 residues: CASSIGTFNTDTQYF. The CDR3 nucleotides read TGCGCCAGCAGCATCGGGACTTTTAACACAGATACGCAGTATTTT.